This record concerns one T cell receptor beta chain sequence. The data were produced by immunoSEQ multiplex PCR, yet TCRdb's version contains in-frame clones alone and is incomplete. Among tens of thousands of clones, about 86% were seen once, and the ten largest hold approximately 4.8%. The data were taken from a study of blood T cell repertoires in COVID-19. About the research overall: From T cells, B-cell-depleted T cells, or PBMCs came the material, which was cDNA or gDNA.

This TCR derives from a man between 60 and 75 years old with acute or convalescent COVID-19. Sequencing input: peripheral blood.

CDR3 sequence: CASSESRQATNYNEQFF. CDR3 nucleotide sequence: TGCGCCAGCAGTGAGTCGAGACAGGCGACTAACTACAATGAGCAGTTCTTC. The rearrangement uses TRBV10-1 and TRBJ2-1, with D possibly TRBD1 on 6 matching bases. Germline V gives CDR1 WNHNN, CDR2 SYGVQD (reference sequence). The CDR3 has 17 residues. The germline V and J ends were trimmed by 0 bases and 3 bases, with 15 bases remaining between them.